This TCR beta chain was sequenced for a study of blood T cell repertoires in COVID-19. The table came from immunoSEQ multiplex PCR; TCRdb's copy has only in-frame clones and leaves some out. Of 150,000 to 190,000 clones listed, about 80% were seen once; the top ten hold 7.3%. CDR3 length: 15 residues. Germline values: CDR1 KGHSH, CDR2 LQKENI. Between the trimmed V and J ends, which lost 0 bases and 8 bases, there was a span of 13 bases. The V call is TRBV18, the J call TRBJ1-4; the D gene is possibly TRBD1 (6 bases). The material sequenced was PBMCs or T cells enriched from blood (not recorded which). This TCR came from a man aged 50 to 60 who had recovered from COVID-19. CDR3 protein: CASSPPKGGYEKLFF. The CDR3 nucleotides read TGTGCCAGCTCACCACCGAAAGGGGGTTACGAAAAACTGTTTTTT. The full variable domain, rest sourced from reference TRBV18 and TRBJ1-4, is NAGVMQNPRHLVRRRGQEARLRCSPMKGHSHVYWYRQLPEEGLKFMVYLQKENIIDESGMPKERFSAEFPKEGPSILRIQQVVRGDSAAYFCASSPPKGGYEKLFFGSGTQLSVL.